Sequencing of this T cell receptor (beta chain) was carried out in a study of T cell responses to AZD1222 COVID-19 vaccine. The repertoire was sequenced with immunoSEQ multiplex PCR; TCRdb's copy has only in-frame clones and lacks some. Counted here are under 150,000 clones, roughly 87% occurring once; the ten biggest clones make up under 3%. With 3 bases removed from V and 9 bases from J, the gap between germline ends came to 17 bases. Germline-derived CDR1 and CDR2 are MNHNS and SASEGT. CDR3 size: 14 residues. Points on this clone: Antigen unknown.

Study outcomes and limitations: Spike regions recognized by vaccine-associated CD4 TCRs spanned the protein, led by 160-218 and 743-854. Rises in breadth and depth of Spike-specific TCRs came after two AZD1222 doses.

The chain combines TRBV6-1 with TRBJ1-2, with a tentative D call TRBD1 (6 bases). This sample comprised peripheral blood, obtained 28 days after the second AZD1222 dose. The TCR comes from an adult who received the AZD1222 COVID-19 vaccine. CDR3 DNA: TGTGCCAGCAGTGAGGGGACACCGGCGATTCGCTACACCTTC. Translated, it gives CASSEGTPAIRYTF.